The next 32 T cell receptor beta chains were all read from a single sample in a study of cytomegalovirus exposure and HLA in healthy donors. PCR involved 60 Vbeta and 13 Jbeta primers. TCRdb keeps only in-frame clones here, not all; method: immunoSEQ multiplex PCR. The table shows roughly 180,000 clones, with 80% to 90% occurring only once. Sequencing was done on a sample of PBMCs. The receptors were gathered from a man younger than 35 in good health and CMV-seropositive.

The chain couples TRBV5-1 to TRBJ1-2; D is perhaps TRBD1 (5 bases). Trimming removed 2 bases at V and 4 bases at J, with 9 bases between. Germline CDR1 reads SGHRS; CDR2 reads YFSETQ. The CDR3 totals 13 residues. This chain's CDR3 is CASSFQGSYGYTF. The CDR3 DNA is TGCGCCAGCAGCTTCCAGGGAAGCTATGGCTACACCTTC. Together with reference TRBV5-1 and TRBJ1-2, the CDR3 gives the full variable domain: KAGVTQTPRYLIKTRGQQVTLSCSPISGHRSVSWYQQTPGQGLQFLFEYFSETQRNKGNFPGRFSGRQFSNSRSEMNVSTLELGDSALYLCASSFQGSYGYTFGSGTRLTVV.

This chain uses TRBV7-8 with TRBJ1-5; D is perhaps TRBD1 (6 bases). The CDR3 is 17 amino acids. Germline assignment: CDR1 SGHVS and CDR2 FQNEAQ. V lost 0 bases and J 2 bases, leaving 14 bases between the germline ends. CDR3 protein: CASSLAARGQGNQPQHF. DNA of the CDR3: TGTGCCAGCAGCTTAGCGGCGCGGGGGCAGGGCAATCAGCCCCAGCATTTT.

This clone was detected once. V and J are TRBV7-6 and TRBJ1-4; D might be TRBD1 (5 bases). V lost 6 bases to trimming and J lost 10 bases, with 18 bases between them. The germline V gene has CDR1 SGHVS and CDR2 FNYEAQ. The CDR3 is made up of 14 amino acids. In nucleotides, the CDR3 is TGTGCCAGCAGTCGAGGGTCCCAGGGAGGAAAACTGTTTTTT. Its translation is CASSRGSQGGKLFF.

This sequence joins TRBV2 and TRBJ2-1; 9 bases fit TRBD2. The CDR3 has 15 residues. Germline loops: CDR1 SNHLY, CDR2 FYNNEI. Trimming took 7 bases from V and 8 from J; bases not matched to a gene: 12. The CDR3 region is CASTRGGGDKYEQFF. CDR3 bases: TGTGCCAGCACCCGAGGCGGGGGGGACAAGTATGAGCAGTTCTTC. The complete variable domain, with remaining parts taken from reference TRBV2 and TRBJ2-1, reads EPEVTQTPSHQVTQMGQEVILRCVPISNHLYFYWYRQILGQKVEFLVSFYNNEISEKSEIFDDQFSVERPDGSNFTLKIRSTKLEDSAMYFCASTRGGGDKYEQFFGPGTRLTVL.

The CDR3, as DNA: TGTGCCAGCAGTGAAGGGGGGGCCGGGGCCTACGAGCAGTACTTC. Translation gives CASSEGGAGAYEQYF. The V call is TRBV25-1, the J call TRBJ2-7, with D tentatively TRBD2 (7 bases). The CDR3 totals 15 residues. Germline CDR1 and CDR2: MGHDK and SYGVNS. V lost 2 bases and J lost 2, with 13 bases in between.

CDR3 amino acids: CASHGAGQAGNTIYF. The CDR3 bases are TGCGCCAGCCATGGAGCAGGGCAGGCTGGAAACACCATATATTTT. J is TRBJ1-3 and V is TRBV4-1, with a weak D call TRBD1 (5 bases). Germline CDR1 reads MGHRA; CDR2 reads YSYEKL. The CDR3 spans 15 residues. Trimming took 8 bases from V and 2 from J, leaving 16 bases between them.

The chain has TRBV6-6 and TRBJ1-6; TRBD1 matches 8 bases. The CDR3 is 16 residues long. Germline V gives CDR1 MNHNY, CDR2 SVGAGI (reference sequence). Trimming removed 6 bases from V and 5 bases from J; junction bases left unmatched: 9. CDR3 residues: CASRSTLTGDNSPLHF. The CDR3 bases are TGTGCCAGCAGGTCGACCTTGACAGGGGATAATTCACCCCTCCACTTT.

This clone has more than one count but fewer than ten. The gene calls are TRBV4-1 and TRBJ1-2; D is perhaps TRBD1 (6 bases). There are 16 residues in the CDR3. The germline V and J ends were trimmed by 1 base and 8 bases, with 20 bases remaining between them. Germline CDR1 is MGHRA and CDR2 is YSYEKL. The CDR3 spells CASSQVSTGQGRGYTF. The CDR3 DNA is TGCGCCAGCAGCCAAGTTTCAACGGGACAAGGGCGGGGCTACACCTTC.

As DNA, the CDR3 is TGCGCCAGCCAACGGGTAACAGGTTTCCACGAGCAGTACTTC. This sequence encodes CASQRVTGFHEQYF. The V and J genes are TRBV5-1 and TRBJ2-7, with D perhaps TRBD1 (5 bases). Germline CDR1 and CDR2: SGHRS and YFSETQ. The germline V and J ends were trimmed by 7 bases and 5 bases, with 19 bases remaining between them. The CDR3 contains 14 residues.

This chain uses TRBV15 with TRBJ2-1, with D tentatively TRBD2 (5 bases). This CDR3 has 13 residues. The V end lost 8 bases, the J end lost 0 bases, and 8 bases lay between the germline ends. Looked up from germline, CDR1 is LNHNV and CDR2 is YYDKDF (reference sequence). CDR3 region: CATLGSSYNEQFF. In nucleotides, the CDR3 is TGTGCCACCCTGGGGAGCTCCTACAATGAGCAGTTCTTC.

The chain is built from TRBV11-2 and TRBJ2-3, with D perhaps matching TRBD2 (6 bases). CDR1 is SGHAT, CDR2 FQNNGV, per germline. This CDR3 spans 12 amino acids. V gave up 5 bases and J gave up 11 bases, with 14 bases separating them. CDR3 region: CASSPLRLEQYF. CDR3 bases: TGTGCCAGCAGCCCTCTCCGACTAGAGCAGTATTTT.

The CDR3 DNA reads TGTGCCAGCAGCTTACGTCGACAAGAAGCTTTCTTT. Encoded protein: CASSLRRQEAFF. The chain recombines TRBV13 with TRBJ1-1, with D uncertain. Germline CDR1 PRHDT, CDR2 FYEKMQ (reference sequence). V was shortened by 2 bases and J by 8 bases, with 9 bases between the two germline ends. This CDR3 comprises 12 residues.

The gene calls are TRBV19 and TRBJ1-1; 7 positions match TRBD1. The V segment lost 4 bases and the J segment 11 bases; nucleotides outside the gene matches: 10. In germline, CDR1 is LNHDA, CDR2 SQIVND (reference sequence). The CDR3 is made up of 13 amino acids. The CDR3 DNA reads TGTGCCAGTAGTACGACAGGGTACCGAGAGGCTTTCTTT. Its translation: CASSTTGYREAFF.

The chain is built from TRBV5-1 and TRBJ2-7, with TRBD2 identical over 11 bases. This CDR3 is 16 amino acids long. Trimming at V came to 5 bases and at J to 4 bases, leaving 11 bases not matched to a gene. CDR1 is SGHRS and CDR2 is YFSETQ in the germline V gene. The CDR3 reads CASSLRLAGPLYEQYF. In DNA, the CDR3 is TGCGCCAGCAGTCTCCGACTAGCGGGGCCGCTATACGAGCAGTACTTC.

The V call is TRBV18, the J call TRBJ1-2; no clear D gene. This CDR3 has 13 residues. Germline V CDR1 and CDR2: KGHSH, LQKENI. V was clipped by 6 bases and J by 3 bases, with 11 bases between them. The CDR3 nucleotides read TGTGCCAGCTCCGGGGAAATCGACTATGGCTACACCTTC. Its protein is CASSGEIDYGYTF.

This clone has just a few counts. This chain connects TRBV2 to TRBJ2-7, with D unclear. Trimming cost V 3 bases and J 2 bases, with 5 bases left between them. The CDR3 extends over 12 amino acids. Germline V gene lookup returns CDR1 SNHLY and CDR2 FYNNEI. CDR3 amino acids: CASSDRTYEQYF. The DNA of the CDR3 is TGTGCCAGCAGTGACAGAACCTACGAGCAGTACTTC.

V gene TRBV2 combines with J gene TRBJ2-5; 8 bases match TRBD2. The CDR3 has 14 amino acids. Looked up from germline, CDR1 is SNHLY and CDR2 is FYNNEI. With 3 bases clipped from V and 4 bases from J, the junction kept 4 bases outside the gene matches. The CDR3 nucleotides are TGTGCCAGCAGTGACGGGGGGGGCTTAGAGACCCAGTACTTC. This encodes CASSDGGGLETQYF.

J is TRBJ1-4 and V is TRBV19, with 7 bases lining up with TRBD1. This CDR3 region has 12 residues. The J segment lost 7 bases and the V segment lost 10 bases, leaving 6 bases of the junction unmatched. In germline, CDR1 is LNHDA, CDR2 SQIVND (reference sequence). CDR3 sequence reads: CATSQGSEKLFF. CDR3 DNA sequence: TGTGCCACTTCACAGGGGTCTGAAAAACTGTTTTTT.

The chain has TRBV2 and TRBJ2-1; D is unclear. Germline values: CDR1 SNHLY, CDR2 FYNNEI. Trimming stripped 4 bases from V and 5 bases from J, with 15 bases between. The CDR3 is 15 residues long. As DNA, the CDR3 is TGTGCCAGCAGTGTGAGTCCGTTCCTGGACAATGAGCAGTTCTTC. Residues: CASSVSPFLDNEQFF.

This clone was seen once. J is TRBJ2-1 and V is TRBV5-6; 7 nucleotides agree with TRBD2. The CDR3 contains 17 residues. V was pared by 0 bases and J by 0 bases, with 6 bases of the junction left unmatched. Looked up from germline, CDR1 is SGHDT and CDR2 is YYEEEE. The CDR3 bases are TGTGCCAGCAGCTTGGCGCTAGCGGCGAGCTCCTACAATGAGCAGTTCTTC. Its protein is CASSLALAASSYNEQFF.

The rearrangement links TRBV19 to TRBJ2-7; 11 positions match TRBD2. The V and J ends lost 3 bases and 4 bases, in that order; junction bases with no gene match: 2. The CDR3 consists of 14 residues. Germline CDR1 LNHDA, CDR2 SQIVND (reference sequence). The CDR3 here is CASSISSGGYEQYF. The CDR3 DNA is TGTGCCAGTAGTATTTCTAGCGGGGGGTACGAGCAGTACTTC.

This clone is a singleton in its sample. This chain uses TRBV10-3 with TRBJ1-5, with D perhaps TRBD1 (5 bases). This CDR3 is 16 amino acids long. V lost 1 base and J 1 base, leaving 11 bases between the germline ends. Germline V gene sequence: CDR1 ENHRY, CDR2 SYGVKD. This CDR3 reads CAISEYMTASNQPQHF. DNA of the CDR3: TGTGCCATCAGTGAGTACATGACAGCAAGCAATCAGCCCCAGCATTTT.

The chain links TRBV30 to TRBJ1-6, with a weak D call TRBD1 (5 bases). Germline-derived CDR1 and CDR2 are GTSNPN and SVGIG (reference sequence). V was pared by 0 bases and J by 8 bases, with 11 bases between. This CDR3 is built from 14 residues. In DNA, the CDR3 is TGTGCCTGGAGTGTTGACAGTCGATATTCACCCCTCCACTTT. This codes for CAWSVDSRYSPLHF.

This clone was detected a few times. The chain couples TRBV15 to TRBJ1-4; the match to TRBD1 covers 9 bases. CDR3 length: 15 amino acids. The V segment lost 1 base and the J segment 5 bases; nucleotides outside the gene matches: 2. CDR1 and CDR2 from the germline V gene are LNHNV and YYDKDF (reference sequence). The CDR3 region is CATSRVGTGNEKLFF. The DNA of the CDR3 is TGTGCCACCAGCAGAGTGGGGACAGGGAATGAAAAACTGTTTTTT.

V is TRBV7-2 and J is TRBJ1-4; the match to TRBD1 covers 9 bases. This CDR3 spans 15 amino acids. Germline V lookup: CDR1 SGHTA, CDR2 FQGNSA. V lost 5 bases, J lost 6 bases, and 7 bases stayed unmatched. CDR3 in amino acids: CASSPNWDRDEKLFF. CDR3 in DNA: TGTGCCAGCAGCCCGAATTGGGACAGGGATGAAAAACTGTTTTTT.

This sequence joins TRBV18 and TRBJ1-1, with TRBD1 as a possible D gene (6 bases). V dropped 2 bases and J dropped 4 bases, with 17 bases sitting between them. From germline, CDR1 is KGHSH and CDR2 LQKENI. The CDR3 length is 16 residues. The CDR3 coding sequence is TGTGCCAGCTCACCAATAGGTCGGACAGTTGGCACTGAAGCTTTCTTT. Its translation: CASSPIGRTVGTEAFF.

The J gene is TRBJ1-6, the V gene TRBV2; D perhaps matches TRBD1 (5 bases). Germline V lookup: CDR1 SNHLY, CDR2 FYNNEI. The CDR3 consists of 13 residues. Trimming removed 7 bases at V and 6 bases at J, with 10 bases between. The CDR3 sequence is CASNAGRNSPLHF. The CDR3 bases are TGTGCCAGCAACGCAGGGCGTAATTCACCCCTCCACTTT.

On this clone: One junction end does not reproduce the germline sequence, and a read error may be involved. This chain connects TRBV5-4 to TRBJ2-3, with D unresolved. Per the germline V gene, CDR1 is SGHNT and CDR2 is YYREEE (reference sequence). This CDR3 is 13 amino acids long. The CDR3 region has the DNA TGTGCCAGCAGCCGAATTTCCACAGATACGCAGTGTTTT. This gives the protein CASSRISTDTQCF. Full variable domain (missing parts from reference TRBV5-4 and TRBJ2-3): ETGVTQSPTHLIKTRGQQVTLRCSSQSGHNTVSWYQQALGQGPQFIFQYYREEENGRGNFPPRFSGLQFPNYSSELNVNALELDDSALYLCASSRISTDTQCFGPGTRLTVL.

Concerning this clone: A junction end diverges from the germline sequence, so it may reflect a read error. The chain combines TRBV2 with TRBJ2-5; TRBD1 matches 9 bases. CDR1 and CDR2 from the germline V gene are SNHLY and FYNNEI. The CDR3 is 15 amino acids. CDR3: CASRRGTGNQETQYF. The DNA of the CDR3 is TGTGCCAGCAGACGCGGGACAGGGAACCAGGAGACCCAGTACTTC.

V and J are TRBV5-4 and TRBJ2-3, with a tentative D call TRBD2 (6 bases). The V end was cut by 0 bases, the J end by 6 bases, with 11 bases between. Germline V gene sequence: CDR1 SGHNT, CDR2 YYREEE (reference sequence). This CDR3 contains 14 residues. CDR3 amino acids: CASSLGLASDTQYF. CDR3 coding DNA: TGTGCCAGCAGCTTGGGGCTAGCGAGTGATACGCAGTATTTT.

This clone has a handful of counts. The J gene is TRBJ1-4, the V gene TRBV4-3, with no clear D. The CDR3 contains 15 residues. Germline assignment: CDR1 LGHNA and CDR2 YSLEER. Trimming removed 1 base from V and 7 bases from J, with 13 bases in between. The CDR3 nucleotides read TGCGCCAGCAGCCAAGGGTCTGTTCGGGGTGAAAAACTGTTTTTT. It translates to CASSQGSVRGEKLFF.

V is TRBV7-9 and J is TRBJ1-1, with D tentatively TRBD1 (5 bases). The CDR3 consists of 13 residues. CDR1 SEHNR and CDR2 FQNEAQ come from the germline V gene (reference sequence). V shed 6 bases and J shed 5 bases, with 13 bases lying between them. The CDR3 DNA sequence: TGTGCCAGCAGACAGACGGGGGTGACTGAAGCTTTCTTT. This encodes CASRQTGVTEAFF.